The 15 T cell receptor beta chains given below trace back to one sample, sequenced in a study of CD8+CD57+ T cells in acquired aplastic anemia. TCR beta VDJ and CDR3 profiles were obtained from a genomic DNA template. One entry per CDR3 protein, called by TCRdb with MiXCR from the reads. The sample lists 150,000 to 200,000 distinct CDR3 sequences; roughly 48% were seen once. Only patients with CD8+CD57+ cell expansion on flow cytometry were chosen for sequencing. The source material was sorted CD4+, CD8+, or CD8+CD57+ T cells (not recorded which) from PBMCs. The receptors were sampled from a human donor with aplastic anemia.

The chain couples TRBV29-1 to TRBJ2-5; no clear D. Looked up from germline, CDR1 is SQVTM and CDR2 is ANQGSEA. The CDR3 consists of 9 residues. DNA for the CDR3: TGCAGATACGACAAGGCCCCGTACTTC. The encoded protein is CRYDKAPYF.

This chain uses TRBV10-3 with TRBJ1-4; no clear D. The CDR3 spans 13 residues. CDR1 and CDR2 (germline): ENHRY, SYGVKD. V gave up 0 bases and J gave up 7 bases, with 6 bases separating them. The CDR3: CAISESGVEKLFF. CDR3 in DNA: TGTGCCATCAGTGAGTCCGGGGTTGAAAAACTGTTTTTT.

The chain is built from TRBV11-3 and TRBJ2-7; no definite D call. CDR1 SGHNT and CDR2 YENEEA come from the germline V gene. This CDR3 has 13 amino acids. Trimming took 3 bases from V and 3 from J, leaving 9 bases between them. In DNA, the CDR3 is TGTGCCAGCAGCTTCGGGCAGCGCTACGAGCAGTACTTC. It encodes CASSFGQRYEQYF.

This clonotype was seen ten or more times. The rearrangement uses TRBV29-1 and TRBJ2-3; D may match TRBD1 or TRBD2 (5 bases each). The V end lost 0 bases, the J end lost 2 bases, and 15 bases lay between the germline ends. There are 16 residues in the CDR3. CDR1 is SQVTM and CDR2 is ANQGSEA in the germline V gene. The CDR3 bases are TGCAGCGTTGAAGATCCGCCCGGGACGGACACAGATACGCAGTATTTT. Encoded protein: CSVEDPPGTDTDTQYF.

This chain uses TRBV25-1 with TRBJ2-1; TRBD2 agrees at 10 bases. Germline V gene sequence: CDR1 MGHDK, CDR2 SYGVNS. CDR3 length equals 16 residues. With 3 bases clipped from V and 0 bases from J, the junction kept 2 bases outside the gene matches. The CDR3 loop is CASSDSSGSSYNEQFF. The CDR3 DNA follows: TGTGCCAGCAGTGATTCTAGCGGGAGCTCCTACAATGAGCAGTTCTTC.

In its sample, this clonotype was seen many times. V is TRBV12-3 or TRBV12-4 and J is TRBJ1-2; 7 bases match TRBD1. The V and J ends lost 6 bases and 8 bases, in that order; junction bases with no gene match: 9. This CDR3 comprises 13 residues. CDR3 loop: CASRSYGTVGYTF. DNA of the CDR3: TGTGCCAGCAGATCCTACGGGACAGTAGGCTACACCTTC.

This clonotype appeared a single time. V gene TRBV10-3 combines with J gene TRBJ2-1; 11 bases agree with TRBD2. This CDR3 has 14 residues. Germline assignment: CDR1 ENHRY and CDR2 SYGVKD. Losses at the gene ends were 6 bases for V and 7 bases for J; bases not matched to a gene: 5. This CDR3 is CAIRASGRNNEQFF. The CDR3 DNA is TGTGCCATCAGGGCTAGCGGGAGGAATAATGAGCAGTTCTTC.

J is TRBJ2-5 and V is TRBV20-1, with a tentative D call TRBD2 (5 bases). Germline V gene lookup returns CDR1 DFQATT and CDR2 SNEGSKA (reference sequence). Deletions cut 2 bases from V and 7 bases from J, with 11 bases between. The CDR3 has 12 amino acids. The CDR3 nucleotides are TGCAGTGCTAGACCCTATGGAGGGACCCAGTACTTC. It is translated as CSARPYGGTQYF.

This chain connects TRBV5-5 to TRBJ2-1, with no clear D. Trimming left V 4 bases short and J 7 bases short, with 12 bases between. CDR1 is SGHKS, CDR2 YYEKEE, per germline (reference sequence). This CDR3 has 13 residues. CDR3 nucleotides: TGTGCCAGCAGCCTTAACAGCCTTAATGAGCAGTTCTTC. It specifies CASSLNSLNEQFF.

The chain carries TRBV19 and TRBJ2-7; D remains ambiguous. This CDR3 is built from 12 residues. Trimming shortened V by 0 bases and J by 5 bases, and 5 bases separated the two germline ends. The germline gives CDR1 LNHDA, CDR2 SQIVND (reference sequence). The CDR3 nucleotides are TGTGCCAGTAGTATAGATCCCCACGAGCAGTACTTC. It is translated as CASSIDPHEQYF.

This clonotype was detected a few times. For the CDR3, the DNA is TGTGCCAGCAGGGTGGGAGAGGGGCAGTACTTC. It codes for CASRVGEGQYF. The V call is TRBV6-6, the J call TRBJ2-7, with D perhaps matching TRBD2 (5 bases). The CDR3 length is 11 residues. The germline V gene encodes CDR1 MNHNY and CDR2 SVGAGI (reference sequence). The V and J ends lost 6 bases and 9 bases respectively, with 12 bases between them.

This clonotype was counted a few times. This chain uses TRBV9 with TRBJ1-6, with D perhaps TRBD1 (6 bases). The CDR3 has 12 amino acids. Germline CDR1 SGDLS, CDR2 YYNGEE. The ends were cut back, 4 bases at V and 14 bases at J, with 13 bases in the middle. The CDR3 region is CASSPWEGALHF. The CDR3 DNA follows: TGTGCCAGCAGCCCGTGGGAGGGGGCCCTCCACTTT. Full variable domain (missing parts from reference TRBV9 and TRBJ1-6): DSGVTQTPKHLITATGQRVTLRCSPRSGDLSVYWYQQSLDQGLQFLIQYYNGEERAKGNILERFSAQQFPDLHSELNLSSLELGDSALYFCASSPWEGALHFGNGTRLTVT.

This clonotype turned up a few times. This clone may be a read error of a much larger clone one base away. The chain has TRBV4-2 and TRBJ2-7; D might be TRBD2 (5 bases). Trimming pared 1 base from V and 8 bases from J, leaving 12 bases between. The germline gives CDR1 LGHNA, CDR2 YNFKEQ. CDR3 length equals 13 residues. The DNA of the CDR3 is TGTGCCAGCAGCCAAGGAGGGAACAACAAGCAGTACTTC. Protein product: CASSQGGNNKQYF.

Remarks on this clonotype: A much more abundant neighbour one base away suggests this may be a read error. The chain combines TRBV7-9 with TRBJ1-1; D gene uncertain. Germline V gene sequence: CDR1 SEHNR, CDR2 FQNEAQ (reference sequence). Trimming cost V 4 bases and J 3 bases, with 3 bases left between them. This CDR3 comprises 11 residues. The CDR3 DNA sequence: TGTGCCAGCAGCTGGGACACTGAAGCTTTCTTT. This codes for CASSWDTEAFF.

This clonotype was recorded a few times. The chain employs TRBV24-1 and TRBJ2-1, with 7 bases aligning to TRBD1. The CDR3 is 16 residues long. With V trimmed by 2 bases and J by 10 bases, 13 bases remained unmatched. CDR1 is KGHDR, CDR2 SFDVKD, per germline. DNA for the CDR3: TGTGCCACCAGTGATTCGACGAAGGGGGCACTTGAGGAGCAGTTCTTC. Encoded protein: CATSDSTKGALEEQFF.